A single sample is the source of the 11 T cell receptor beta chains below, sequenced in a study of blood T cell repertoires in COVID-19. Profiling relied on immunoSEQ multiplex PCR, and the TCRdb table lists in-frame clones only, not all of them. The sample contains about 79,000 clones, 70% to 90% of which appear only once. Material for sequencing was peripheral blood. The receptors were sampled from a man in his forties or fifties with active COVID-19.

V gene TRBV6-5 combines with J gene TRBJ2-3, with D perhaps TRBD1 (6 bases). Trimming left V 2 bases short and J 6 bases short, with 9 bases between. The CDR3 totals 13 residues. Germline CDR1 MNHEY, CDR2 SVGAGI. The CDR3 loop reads CASSYGQRDTQYF. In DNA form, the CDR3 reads TGTGCCAGCAGTTACGGACAGCGCGATACGCAGTATTTT.

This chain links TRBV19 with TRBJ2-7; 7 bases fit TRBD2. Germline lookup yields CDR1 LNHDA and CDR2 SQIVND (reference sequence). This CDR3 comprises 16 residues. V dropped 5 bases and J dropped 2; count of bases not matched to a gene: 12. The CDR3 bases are TGTGCCAGTAGTCCCGACAGCGGGGAGCACGCCTACGAGCAGTACTTC. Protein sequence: CASSPDSGEHAYEQYF.

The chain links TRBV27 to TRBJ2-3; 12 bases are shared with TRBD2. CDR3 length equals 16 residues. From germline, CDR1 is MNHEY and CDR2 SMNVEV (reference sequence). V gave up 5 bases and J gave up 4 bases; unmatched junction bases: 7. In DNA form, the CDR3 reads TGTGCCAGCAGTCAACCGGGACTAGCGGGTTCAGATACGCAGTATTTT. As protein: CASSQPGLAGSDTQYF.

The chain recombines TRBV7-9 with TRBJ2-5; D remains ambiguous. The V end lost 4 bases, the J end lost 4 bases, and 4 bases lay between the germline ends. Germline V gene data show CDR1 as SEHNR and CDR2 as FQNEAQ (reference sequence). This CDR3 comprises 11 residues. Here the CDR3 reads CASSSVETQYF. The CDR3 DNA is TGTGCCAGCAGCTCCGTAGAGACCCAGTACTTC.

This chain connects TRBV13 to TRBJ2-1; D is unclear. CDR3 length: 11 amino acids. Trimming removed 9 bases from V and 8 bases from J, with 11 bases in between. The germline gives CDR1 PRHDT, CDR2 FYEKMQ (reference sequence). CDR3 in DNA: TGTGCCAGTAGAGGCAGTGATGAGCAGTTCTTC. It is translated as CASRGSDEQFF.

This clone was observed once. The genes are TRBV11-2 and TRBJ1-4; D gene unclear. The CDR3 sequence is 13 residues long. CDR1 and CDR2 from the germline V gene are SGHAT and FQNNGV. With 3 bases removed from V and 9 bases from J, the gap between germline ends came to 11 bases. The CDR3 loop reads CASSLISQKKLFF. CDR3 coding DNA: TGTGCCAGCAGCTTGATCTCGCAGAAAAAACTGTTTTTT.

CDR3 nucleotides: TGCGCCAGCAGCTTGGGCGGGGGTCGCTCCTACGAGCAGTACTTC. It codes for CASSLGGGRSYEQYF. The J gene is TRBJ2-7, the V gene TRBV5-1; 7 nucleotides line up with TRBD2. The CDR3 contains 15 residues. Germline V CDR1 and CDR2: SGHRS, YFSETQ. Unmatched junction bases numbered 3, after V lost 0 bases and J lost 0 bases. Supplemented by reference TRBV5-1 and TRBJ2-7, the full variable domain reads KAGVTQTPRYLIKTRGQQVTLSCSPISGHRSVSWYQQTPGQGLQFLFEYFSETQRNKGNFPGRFSGRQFSNSRSEMNVSTLELGDSALYLCASSLGGGRSYEQYFGPGTRLTVT.

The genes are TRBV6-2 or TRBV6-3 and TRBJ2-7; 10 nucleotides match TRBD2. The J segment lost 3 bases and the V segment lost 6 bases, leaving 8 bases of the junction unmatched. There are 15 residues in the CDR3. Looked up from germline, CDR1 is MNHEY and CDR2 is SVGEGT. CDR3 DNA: TGTGCCAGCAGCCGAGCGGGAGGGCCTAGCTACGAGCAGTACTTC. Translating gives CASSRAGGPSYEQYF.

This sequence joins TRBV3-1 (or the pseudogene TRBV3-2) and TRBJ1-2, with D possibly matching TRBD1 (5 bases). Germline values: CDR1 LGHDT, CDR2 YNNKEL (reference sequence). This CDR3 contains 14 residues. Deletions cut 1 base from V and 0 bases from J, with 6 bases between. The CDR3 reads CASSQAGANYGYTF. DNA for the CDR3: TGTGCCAGCAGCCAAGCGGGGGCTAACTATGGCTACACCTTC.

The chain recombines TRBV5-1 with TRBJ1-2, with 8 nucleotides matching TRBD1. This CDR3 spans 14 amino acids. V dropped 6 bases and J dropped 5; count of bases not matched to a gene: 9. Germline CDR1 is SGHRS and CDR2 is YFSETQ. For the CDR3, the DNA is TGCGCCAGCACCCCGACAGGGGAGAATTATGGCTACACCTTC. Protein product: CASTPTGENYGYTF.

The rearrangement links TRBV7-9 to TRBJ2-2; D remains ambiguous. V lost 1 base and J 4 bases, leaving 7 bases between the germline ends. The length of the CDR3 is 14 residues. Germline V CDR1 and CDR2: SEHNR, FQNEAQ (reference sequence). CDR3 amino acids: CASSLDSVTGELFF. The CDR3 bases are TGTGCCAGCAGCTTAGACAGTGTCACCGGGGAGCTGTTTTTT.